Included here is one TCR beta chain sequence, with context. What it binds is not known. The data were obtained in a study of Ad26.COV2.S vaccination and SARS-CoV-2 variants. Overall study context: Once or twice, 56 days apart, Ad26.COV2.S was delivered intramuscularly. Whole-study findings and limits: Quantification of TCR breadth and depth may have yielded underestimates of total T cell responses.

Per germline, CDR1 MDHEN and CDR2 SYDVKM. This CDR3 comprises 15 residues. V was cut by 1 base and J by 1 base, with 8 bases left in between. As to treatment: some 19 received Ad26.COV2.S at low or high dose, single or two shots; several received placebo; per-sample allocation not given. The investigators took samples on day 63 after the first vaccine or placebo injection. Data came from immunoSEQ multiplex PCR; TCRdb stores just in-frame clones and leaves some out. In the table there are roughly 300,000 clones, around 88% of which are singletons. This TCR was sampled from a person aged 18-65 years who received the Ad26.COV2.S COVID-19 vaccine or a placebo. The source was peripheral blood, collected in a trial of Ad26.COV2.S vaccine versus placebo. The gene calls are TRBV28 and TRBJ1-3, with D maybe TRBD1 (5 bases). CDR3 sequence (DNA): TGTGCCAGCAGTTTATCGGGGCTATCTGGAAACACCATATATTTT. This encodes CASSLSGLSGNTIYF.